This is a list of T cell receptor beta chains from one sample in a study of T cell responses to AZD1222 COVID-19 vaccine. The protocol was immunoSEQ multiplex PCR, while the TCRdb copy is restricted to in-frame clones and leaves out a portion. The sample carries fewer than 110,000 clones, around 90% recorded once. Sequenced material: peripheral blood, taken on day 0 of AZD1222 vaccination. These receptors all come from an adult in good health. CDR3s include the opening cysteine and the closing phenylalanine or tryptophan. Fields, in order: CDR3 length, clone size, J gene, D gene, V gene, CDR3 protein, CDR3 DNA. D genes are given only for firm matches. Expanded clones get a size class; other rows say once, few or many, or leave the size out.

CDR3 length: 16
clone size: -
J gene: TRBJ2-1
D gene: TRBD2
V gene: TRBV27
CDR3 protein: CASGSFQRGKDNEQFF
CDR3 DNA: TGTGCCAGCGGGTCTTTTCAGCGGGGGAAGGACAATGAGCAGTTCTTC

CDR3 length: 15
clone size: -
J gene: TRBJ1-5
D gene: TRBD1
V gene: TRBV29-1
CDR3 protein: CSVAGTGGSNQPQHF
CDR3 DNA: TGCAGCGTAGCCGGGACAGGGGGTAGCAATCAGCCCCAGCATTTT

CDR3 length: 16
clone size: -
J gene: TRBJ2-2
D gene: -
V gene: TRBV5-1
CDR3 protein: CASSTTGTTNTGELFF
CDR3 DNA: TGCGCCAGCAGCACTACCGGGACAACGAACACCGGGGAGCTGTTTTTT

CDR3 length: 16
clone size: -
J gene: TRBJ2-1
D gene: TRBD2
V gene: TRBV3-1/TRBV3-2
CDR3 protein: CASSRLAGVTYNEQFF
CDR3 DNA: TGTGCCAGCAGCCGACTAGCGGGAGTTACCTACAATGAGCAGTTCTTC

CDR3 length: 13
clone size: -
J gene: TRBJ2-5
D gene: -
V gene: TRBV4-3
CDR3 protein: CASSQGGQGTQYF
CDR3 DNA: TGCGCCAGCAGCCAAGGGGGCCAAGGGACCCAGTACTTC

CDR3 length: 14
clone size: -
J gene: TRBJ1-1
D gene: -
V gene: TRBV7-8
CDR3 protein: CASSFQTVNTEAFF
CDR3 DNA: TGTGCCAGCAGCTTCCAGACAGTTAACACTGAAGCTTTCTTT

CDR3 length: 14
clone size: -
J gene: TRBJ1-1
D gene: -
V gene: TRBV7-2
CDR3 protein: CASSEPYSHTEAFF
CDR3 DNA: TGTGCCAGCAGCGAACCGTACTCCCACACTGAAGCTTTCTTT

CDR3 length: 14
clone size: -
J gene: TRBJ1-2
D gene: -
V gene: TRBV7-9
CDR3 protein: CASSLEVGFSFPRF
CDR3 DNA: TGTGCCAGCAGCTTAGAAGTCGGGTTTAGCTTCCCCCGATTC

CDR3 length: 10
clone size: -
J gene: TRBJ1-1
D gene: -
V gene: TRBV28
CDR3 protein: CASSRNKAFF
CDR3 DNA: TGTGCCAGCAGCCGGAACAAAGCTTTCTTT

CDR3 length: 14
clone size: once
J gene: TRBJ2-7
D gene: -
V gene: TRBV5-1
CDR3 protein: CASSPIDGSYEQYF
CDR3 DNA: TGCGCCAGCAGTCCTATCGACGGCTCCTACGAGCAGTACTTC

CDR3 length: 14
clone size: -
J gene: TRBJ2-2
D gene: TRBD1
V gene: TRBV19
CDR3 protein: CASSRTGYTGELFF
CDR3 DNA: TGTGCCAGTAGTAGGACAGGTTACACCGGGGAGCTGTTTTTT

CDR3 length: 18
clone size: -
J gene: TRBJ2-3
D gene: TRBD2
V gene: TRBV9
CDR3 protein: CASSVEGLAGGLTDTQYF
CDR3 DNA: TGTGCCAGCAGCGTAGAGGGACTAGCGGGAGGGCTCACAGATACGCAGTATTTT

CDR3 length: 14
clone size: -
J gene: TRBJ2-3
D gene: -
V gene: TRBV3-1/TRBV3-2
CDR3 protein: CASSSSGSTDTQYF
CDR3 DNA: TGTGCCAGCAGCTCGAGCGGGAGCACAGATACGCAGTATTTT

CDR3 length: 13
clone size: -
J gene: TRBJ1-5
D gene: -
V gene: TRBV7-6
CDR3 protein: CASSQWDDQPQHF
CDR3 DNA: TGTGCCAGCAGCCAGTGGGACGATCAGCCCCAGCATTTT

CDR3 length: 16
clone size: -
J gene: TRBJ1-2
D gene: TRBD1
V gene: TRBV4-3
CDR3 protein: CASSPGQGSYNYGYTF
CDR3 DNA: TGCGCCAGCAGCCCCGGACAGGGATCGTATAACTATGGCTACACCTTC

CDR3 length: 17
clone size: -
J gene: TRBJ2-1
D gene: -
V gene: TRBV18
CDR3 protein: CASSPPLWGAPYNEQFF
CDR3 DNA: TGTGCCAGCTCACCCCCCCTGTGGGGGGCCCCCTACAATGAGCAGTTCTTC

CDR3 length: 11
clone size: -
J gene: TRBJ2-7
D gene: TRBD2
V gene: TRBV29-1
CDR3 protein: CSVSGRGEQYF
CDR3 DNA: TGCAGCGTTTCCGGGAGGGGTGAGCAGTACTTC

CDR3 length: 14
clone size: -
J gene: TRBJ2-7
D gene: TRBD1
V gene: TRBV5-4
CDR3 protein: CASSLEQGAGEQYF
CDR3 DNA: TGTGCCAGCAGCTTGGAACAGGGGGCGGGTGAGCAGTACTTC

CDR3 length: 16
clone size: -
J gene: TRBJ2-2
D gene: TRBD1
V gene: TRBV25-1
CDR3 protein: CASSERGPPNTGELFF
CDR3 DNA: TGTGCCAGCAGTGAAAGGGGGCCCCCGAACACCGGGGAGCTGTTTTTT

CDR3 length: 12
clone size: -
J gene: TRBJ1-5
D gene: TRBD1
V gene: TRBV28
CDR3 protein: CASGQGIQPQHF
CDR3 DNA: TGTGCCAGCGGACAGGGAATCCAGCCCCAGCATTTT

CDR3 length: 14
clone size: -
J gene: TRBJ1-2
D gene: TRBD1
V gene: TRBV7-8
CDR3 protein: CASSLTGDAYGYTF
CDR3 DNA: TGTGCCAGCAGCCTGACAGGGGATGCCTATGGCTACACCTTC

CDR3 length: 14
clone size: -
J gene: TRBJ1-1
D gene: -
V gene: TRBV10-1
CDR3 protein: CASSPGQTNTEAFF
CDR3 DNA: TGCGCCAGCAGTCCGGGACAAACGAACACTGAAGCTTTCTTT

CDR3 length: 13
clone size: -
J gene: TRBJ1-1
D gene: -
V gene: TRBV24-1
CDR3 protein: CATAATGGAEAFF
CDR3 DNA: TGTGCCACCGCAGCGACGGGGGGCGCTGAAGCTTTCTTT

CDR3 length: 16
clone size: -
J gene: TRBJ1-2
D gene: -
V gene: TRBV4-1
CDR3 protein: CASSQPTDRSRGGYTF
CDR3 DNA: TGCGCCAGCAGCCAACCGACCGACAGGTCCCGGGGTGGCTACACCTTC

CDR3 length: 11
clone size: -
J gene: TRBJ1-1
D gene: -
V gene: TRBV7-2
CDR3 protein: CASSLVHETFF
CDR3 DNA: TGTGCCAGCAGCTTAGTCCATGAGACTTTCTTT

CDR3 length: 15
clone size: -
J gene: TRBJ1-2
D gene: -
V gene: TRBV19
CDR3 protein: CASSTSRDGQYGYTF
CDR3 DNA: TGTGCCAGTAGTACCTCCCGGGACGGCCAATATGGCTACACCTTC

CDR3 length: 20
clone size: few
J gene: TRBJ2-2
D gene: TRBD1
V gene: TRBV19
CDR3 protein: CASSISRVLAGGSGTGELFF
CDR3 DNA: TGTGCCAGTAGTATTTCCCGAGTTCTCGCAGGGGGCTCTGGCACCGGGGAGCTGTTTTTT

CDR3 length: 15
clone size: -
J gene: TRBJ1-1
D gene: -
V gene: TRBV6-4
CDR3 protein: CASSEGLGRSAKAFF
CDR3 DNA: TGTGCCAGCAGTGAAGGGTTAGGCCGCTCCGCCAAAGCTTTCTTT

CDR3 length: 14
clone size: -
J gene: TRBJ2-7
D gene: TRBD1
V gene: TRBV5-1
CDR3 protein: CASSAGTAAGEQYF
CDR3 DNA: TGCGCCAGCAGCGCCGGGACAGCTGCTGGCGAGCAGTACTTC

CDR3 length: 15
clone size: -
J gene: TRBJ2-7
D gene: TRBD2
V gene: TRBV28
CDR3 protein: CASRSSGNSPYEQYF
CDR3 DNA: TGTGCCAGCAGATCTAGCGGGAATTCCCCTTACGAGCAGTACTTC

CDR3 length: 17
clone size: -
J gene: TRBJ1-3
D gene: -
V gene: TRBV30
CDR3 protein: CAWTNPWGRPSGNTIYF
CDR3 DNA: TGTGCCTGGACCAACCCCTGGGGTCGGCCCTCTGGAAACACCATATATTTT

CDR3 length: 15
clone size: -
J gene: TRBJ1-1
D gene: -
V gene: TRBV6-5
CDR3 protein: CASSSPQGEGTEAFF
CDR3 DNA: TGTGCCAGCAGTTCCCCTCAGGGAGAAGGTACTGAAGCTTTCTTT

CDR3 length: 14
clone size: -
J gene: TRBJ1-5
D gene: -
V gene: TRBV6-4
CDR3 protein: CASSDQAGAQPQHF
CDR3 DNA: TGTGCCAGCAGTGACCAGGCAGGGGCTCAGCCCCAGCATTTT

CDR3 length: 14
clone size: -
J gene: TRBJ2-5
D gene: -
V gene: TRBV6-4
CDR3 protein: CASRSQGLEETQYF
CDR3 DNA: TGTGCCAGCAGGAGCCAGGGCCTCGAAGAGACCCAGTACTTC

CDR3 length: 13
clone size: large
J gene: TRBJ2-5
D gene: -
V gene: TRBV7-9
CDR3 protein: CASSLLGRETQYF
CDR3 DNA: TGTGCCAGCAGCTTACTGGGCCGTGAGACCCAGTACTTC

CDR3 length: 15
clone size: -
J gene: TRBJ2-7
D gene: TRBD2
V gene: TRBV7-2
CDR3 protein: CASSPPQSGSHEQYF
CDR3 DNA: TGTGCCAGCAGCCCCCCCCAAAGCGGGAGCCACGAGCAGTACTTC

CDR3 length: 14
clone size: -
J gene: TRBJ2-1
D gene: -
V gene: TRBV25-1
CDR3 protein: CASSGSSSYNEQFF
CDR3 DNA: TGTGCCAGCAGTGGGAGTAGCTCCTACAATGAGCAGTTCTTC

CDR3 length: 15
clone size: -
J gene: TRBJ2-3
D gene: -
V gene: TRBV5-5
CDR3 protein: CASRLTATSTDTQYF
CDR3 DNA: TGTGCCAGCAGGCTGACGGCTACTAGCACAGATACGCAGTATTTT

CDR3 length: 9
clone size: -
J gene: TRBJ2-7
D gene: -
V gene: TRBV3-1/TRBV3-2
CDR3 protein: CASSQGRYF
CDR3 DNA: TGTGCCAGCAGCCAAGGCAGGTACTTC

CDR3 length: 11
clone size: -
J gene: TRBJ2-7
D gene: -
V gene: TRBV7-6
CDR3 protein: CASSSLNEQYF
CDR3 DNA: TGTGCCAGCAGCTCTCTTAACGAGCAGTACTTC

CDR3 length: 13
clone size: -
J gene: TRBJ2-3
D gene: TRBD1
V gene: TRBV13
CDR3 protein: CASKDRYTDTQYF
CDR3 DNA: TGTGCCAGCAAGGACAGGTACACAGATACGCAGTATTTT

CDR3 length: 14
clone size: -
J gene: TRBJ1-1
D gene: -
V gene: TRBV28
CDR3 protein: CASSPHGGNTEAFF
CDR3 DNA: TGTGCCAGCAGCCCCCACGGCGGGAACACTGAAGCTTTCTTT

CDR3 length: 12
clone size: -
J gene: TRBJ1-2
D gene: -
V gene: TRBV4-1
CDR3 protein: CASSPDVGGYTF
CDR3 DNA: TGCGCCAGCAGCCCGGATGTAGGTGGCTACACCTTC

CDR3 length: 16
clone size: -
J gene: TRBJ1-4
D gene: -
V gene: TRBV6-2/TRBV6-3
CDR3 protein: CASSQRDARANEKLFF
CDR3 DNA: TGTGCCAGCAGTCAAAGGGACGCTCGAGCAAATGAAAAACTGTTTTTT

CDR3 length: 15
clone size: -
J gene: TRBJ1-5
D gene: TRBD1
V gene: TRBV9
CDR3 protein: CASSSGTAGSQPQHF
CDR3 DNA: TGTGCCAGCAGCTCTGGGACAGCCGGTTCCCAGCCCCAGCATTTT

CDR3 length: 16
clone size: -
J gene: TRBJ2-3
D gene: TRBD1
V gene: TRBV11-3
CDR3 protein: CASSFGTGLNTDTQYF
CDR3 DNA: TGTGCCAGCAGCTTTGGGACAGGTCTAAACACAGATACGCAGTATTTT

CDR3 length: 13
clone size: -
J gene: TRBJ1-3
D gene: -
V gene: TRBV19
CDR3 protein: CASSTGLRNTIYF
CDR3 DNA: TGTGCCAGTAGTACCGGATTAAGAAACACCATATATTTT

CDR3 length: 13
clone size: many
J gene: TRBJ2-7
D gene: -
V gene: TRBV2
CDR3 protein: CASNDVGAYEQYF
CDR3 DNA: TGTGCCAGCAATGATGTGGGGGCGTACGAGCAGTACTTC

CDR3 length: 12
clone size: once
J gene: TRBJ1-1
D gene: -
V gene: TRBV28
CDR3 protein: CASSSNLRRAFF
CDR3 DNA: TGTGCCAGCAGTTCAAACCTAAGAAGGGCTTTCTTT

CDR3 length: 14
clone size: -
J gene: TRBJ2-7
D gene: TRBD2
V gene: TRBV30
CDR3 protein: CAWGLAGGSGEQYF
CDR3 DNA: TGTGCCTGGGGACTGGCGGGAGGATCTGGAGAGCAGTACTTC

CDR3 length: 14
clone size: -
J gene: TRBJ1-2
D gene: TRBD1
V gene: TRBV24-1
CDR3 protein: CATNSGTGSGGYTF
CDR3 DNA: TGTGCCACGAATTCCGGGACAGGGTCGGGCGGCTACACCTTC

CDR3 length: 14
clone size: -
J gene: TRBJ2-5
D gene: TRBD1
V gene: TRBV6-2/TRBV6-3
CDR3 protein: CASSSQGARETQYF
CDR3 DNA: TGTGCCAGCAGTTCACAGGGGGCGCGTGAGACCCAGTACTTC

CDR3 length: 15
clone size: -
J gene: TRBJ2-5
D gene: -
V gene: TRBV19
CDR3 protein: CASSTQGGFGGTQYF
CDR3 DNA: TGTGCCAGTAGTACCCAAGGAGGGTTCGGTGGGACCCAGTACTTC

CDR3 length: 15
clone size: -
J gene: TRBJ2-5
D gene: -
V gene: TRBV6-2/TRBV6-3
CDR3 protein: CASSSDSNNGETQYF
CDR3 DNA: TGTGCCAGCAGTTCCGACAGCAACAACGGGGAGACCCAGTACTTC

CDR3 length: 16
clone size: -
J gene: TRBJ2-3
D gene: -
V gene: TRBV5-1
CDR3 protein: CASSLGWAGDTDTQYF
CDR3 DNA: TGCGCCAGCAGCTTGGGATGGGCAGGAGACACAGATACGCAGTATTTT

CDR3 length: 15
clone size: -
J gene: TRBJ1-4
D gene: -
V gene: TRBV27
CDR3 protein: CASRNLQGTNEKLFF
CDR3 DNA: TGTGCCAGCCGGAACCTACAGGGAACAAATGAAAAACTGTTTTTT

CDR3 length: 13
clone size: -
J gene: TRBJ1-4
D gene: -
V gene: TRBV28
CDR3 protein: CASTTLGGEKLFF
CDR3 DNA: TGTGCCAGCACAACCCTGGGGGGTGAAAAACTGTTTTTT

CDR3 length: 15
clone size: -
J gene: TRBJ1-2
D gene: TRBD1
V gene: TRBV4-3
CDR3 protein: CASSQDRTGAYGYTF
CDR3 DNA: TGCGCCAGCAGCCAAGATAGAACAGGGGCATATGGCTACACCTTC

CDR3 length: 13
clone size: -
J gene: TRBJ1-1
D gene: TRBD1
V gene: TRBV28
CDR3 protein: CASTRQGNTEAFF
CDR3 DNA: TGTGCCAGCACAAGACAGGGGAACACTGAAGCTTTCTTT

CDR3 length: 14
clone size: -
J gene: TRBJ1-5
D gene: -
V gene: TRBV6-1
CDR3 protein: CASSEGTRDQPQHF
CDR3 DNA: TGTGCCAGCAGTGAGGGGACTCGGGATCAGCCCCAGCATTTT